Each of the 16 T cell receptor beta chains below was sequenced from the same sample in a study of T cells after yellow fever vaccination (dated by TCRdb to between 2018 and 2021). The library was generated by 5' RACE. Instrument used: Illumina HiSeq 2500. The raw public data were reprocessed by TCRdb itself: fastp quality trimming at Q25, MiXCR clonotype calling, in-frame beta chains only. When rows share a CDR3 protein, they turn into one entry using the most common DNA and genes. This sample holds around 400,000 distinct CDR3 sequences; roughly 12% were observed only once. Jointly, the top ten make up roughly 18% of the sample. This specimen's treatment or condition label, per the study, means: live attenuated yellow fever vaccine strain. The material sequenced was PBMCs, taken on the day of the first yellow fever vaccination. The receptors derive from a man in his late teens or twenties who received the YFV17D yellow fever vaccine.

This clonotype was picked up a small number of times. The chain combines TRBV11-3 with TRBJ2-2, with TRBD1 identical over 9 bases. Germline CDR1 SGHNT, CDR2 YENEEA. The CDR3 loop spans 15 amino acids. V was pared by 5 bases and J by 4 bases, with 5 bases of the junction left unmatched. CDR3 nucleotide sequence: TGTGCCAGCAGCCGGGACAGGGCGGGCACCGGGGAGCTGTTTTTT. Protein product: CASSRDRAGTGELFF. Full variable domain (remainder filled in from reference TRBV11-3 and TRBJ2-2): EAGVVQSPRYKIIEKKQPVAFWCNPISGHNTLYWYLQNLGQGPELLIRYENEEAVDDSQLPKDRFSAERLKGVDSTLKIQPAELGDSAVYLCASSRDRAGTGELFFGEGSRLTVL.

In its sample, this clonotype was seen a few times. This sequence joins TRBV30 and TRBJ1-1; D ambiguous. The V and J ends lost 5 bases and 0 bases respectively, with 7 bases between them. The germline V gene encodes CDR1 GTSNPN and CDR2 SVGIG (reference sequence). This CDR3 is built from 12 residues. DNA for the CDR3: TGTGCCTGGGGGCACATGAACACTGAAGCTTTCTTT. It translates to CAWGHMNTEAFF.

This rearrangement joins TRBV28 to TRBJ2-5; D unclear. The V end was cut by 4 bases, the J end by 2 bases, with 8 bases between. This CDR3 has 13 residues. Germline CDR1 is MDHEN and CDR2 is SYDVKM. The CDR3 loop reads CASSSAQQETQYF. The CDR3 DNA sequence: TGTGCCAGCAGTTCCGCCCAGCAAGAGACCCAGTACTTC.

This clonotype turned up a few times. This sequence joins TRBV11-2 and TRBJ2-3, with D perhaps TRBD1 (6 bases). V lost 5 bases, J lost 4 bases, and 25 bases lay in between. The length of the CDR3 is 18 residues. The germline V gene encodes CDR1 SGHAT and CDR2 FQNNGV. The CDR3 sequence: CASSRRGSGTRRADTQYF. For the CDR3, the DNA is TGTGCCAGCAGCCGTAGGGGGTCCGGGACACGAAGGGCAGATACGCAGTATTTT.

This clonotype was counted a few times. V and J are TRBV19 and TRBJ2-3, with D maybe TRBD2 (6 bases). Germline-derived CDR1 and CDR2 are LNHDA and SQIVND (reference sequence). This CDR3 has 14 amino acids. The ends were cut back, 10 bases at V and 1 base at J, with 15 bases in the middle. The CDR3 DNA reads as TGTGCCACCCAGCGGGTGTTCGGCACAGATACGCAGTATTTT. As protein: CATQRVFGTDTQYF.

CDR3 DNA sequence: TGTGCCAGCTCAACGCCCAGGGGCTCCTATAATTCACCCCTCCACTTT. Translating gives CASSTPRGSYNSPLHF. The rearrangement uses TRBV18 and TRBJ1-6; D is perhaps TRBD1 (6 bases). This CDR3 region has 16 residues. CDR1 is KGHSH, CDR2 LQKENI, per germline. The V end was cut by 5 bases, the J end by 0 bases, with 11 bases between.

The CDR3 DNA follows: TGCAGTGGGACGTCGCCGCGGGGGGTAGGCGGGGAGCTGTTTTTT. Translated: CSGTSPRGVGGELFF. V usage is TRBV20-1 and J usage is TRBJ2-2, with 8 bases fitting TRBD2. V gave up 7 bases and J gave up 7 bases; unmatched junction bases: 14. Germline CDR1 DFQATT, CDR2 SNEGSKA (reference sequence). This CDR3 is 15 amino acids long.

The chain has TRBV5-4 and TRBJ2-3; D gene uncertain. This CDR3 spans 15 amino acids. Germline V gene data show CDR1 as SGHNT and CDR2 as YYREEE (reference sequence). Trimming took 5 bases from V and 3 from J, leaving 16 bases between them. The CDR3 sequence is CASRPGLRNTDTQYF. The CDR3 region has the DNA TGTGCCAGCAGGCCCGGGCTTAGGAATACAGATACGCAGTATTTT.

This clonotype has only a few counts. The chain joins TRBV7-8 to TRBJ2-7; the D is unclear. CDR1 and CDR2 (germline): SGHVS, FQNEAQ. The CDR3 contains 16 residues. V gave up 0 bases and J gave up 5 bases, with 17 bases separating them. The CDR3 coding sequence is TGTGCCAGCAGCTTAGCCGGGTCCCCTATTTGCCACGAGCAGTACGTC. Translation gives CASSLAGSPICHEQYV.

The sample holds many counts of this clonotype. This sequence joins TRBV6-4 and TRBJ2-6; no clear D gene. Trimming cost V 3 bases and J 2 bases, with 8 bases left between them. The CDR3 covers 15 residues. In germline, CDR1 is MRHNA, CDR2 SNTAGT. CDR3 protein: CASSEASAGANVLTF. The CDR3 coding sequence is TGTGCCAGCAGTGAAGCCAGTGCTGGGGCCAACGTCCTGACTTTC.

In this sample, this clonotype turned up a few times. The CDR3 nucleotides read TGCGCCAGCAGCTTGTCGCCAGCGGGGGGACAAGAGACCCAGTACTTC. Translation: CASSLSPAGGQETQYF. The chain links TRBV5-1 to TRBJ2-5, with 9 bases that match TRBD2. Germline V gene data show CDR1 as SGHRS and CDR2 as YFSETQ. This CDR3 comprises 16 residues. V gave up 1 base and J gave up 2 bases; unmatched junction bases: 6.

J is TRBJ1-6 and V is TRBV7-2, with D possibly matching TRBD1 (5 bases). The V end was cut by 4 bases, the J end by 5 bases, with 15 bases between. In germline, CDR1 is SGHTA, CDR2 FQGNSA. The CDR3 runs to 16 residues. In DNA, the CDR3 is TGTGCCAGCAGCTCGCACGGACAAGCAAATAATTCACCCCTCCACTTT. Amino acids: CASSSHGQANNSPLHF.

The CDR3 DNA sequence: TGTGCCAGCAGTTTGTGGACAGGGACAATCTACGAGCAGTACTTC. The encoded protein is CASSLWTGTIYEQYF. The genes are TRBV27 and TRBJ2-7; 8 bases are shared with TRBD1. The CDR3 sequence is 15 residues long. J was trimmed by 3 bases and V by 3 bases; bases with no gene match: 7. Germline V gene sequence: CDR1 MNHEY, CDR2 SMNVEV (reference sequence).

This clonotype came up a few times. V usage is TRBV7-9 and J usage is TRBJ2-5; D perhaps matches TRBD2 (5 bases). Trimming shortened V by 5 bases and J by 2 bases, and 18 bases separated the two germline ends. This CDR3 is built from 16 residues. Germline V gene data show CDR1 as SEHNR and CDR2 as FQNEAQ (reference sequence). DNA of the CDR3: TGTGCCAGCAGCCCGGGATCGAACACGGTGCAAGAGACCCAGTACTTC. Residues: CASSPGSNTVQETQYF.

The rearrangement joins TRBV4-1 to TRBJ2-3; tentative D call: TRBD2 (6 bases). Germline V gene lookup returns CDR1 MGHRA and CDR2 YSYEKL. The germline V and J ends were trimmed by 8 bases and 2 bases, with 11 bases remaining between them. This CDR3 region has 13 residues. The CDR3 DNA reads as TGCGCCAGCGCGCGGGAAATCACAGATACGCAGTATTTT. Residues: CASAREITDTQYF.

This clonotype has a handful of counts. This chain connects TRBV11-1 to TRBJ2-7; tentatively, D is TRBD1 (5 bases). CDR1 and CDR2 (germline): SGHAT, FQDESV (reference sequence). Trimming removed 2 bases at V and 0 bases at J, with 8 bases between. The CDR3 extends over 14 amino acids. CDR3 loop: CASSLQGYSYEQYV. Here the CDR3 DNA reads TGTGCCAGCAGCTTACAGGGATACTCCTACGAGCAGTACGTC.